These T cell receptor beta chains were read from a single sample in a study of human thymus T cells. Only in-frame clones appear in the TCRdb table, and some are missing; sequencing was by immunoSEQ multiplex PCR. The table records more than 70,000 clones, approximately 97% of them present only once. The sequenced sample consisted of thymus tissue. Source of these receptors: a boy under three years old with a congenital heart defect but otherwise immunologically healthy. Each CDR3 is given with its conserved first and last residue. The D gene is left open where the match is weak. Clone size, where shown, is once, few, many, or a class for clones that have expanded.

>.|TRBD2|TRBV6-1|TRBJ2-2
CASSEEAGLAGGNTGELFF
TGTGCCAGCAGTGAAGAAGCTGGTCTAGCGGGGGGGAACACCGGGGAGCTGTTTTTT
>.|.|TRBV5-1|TRBJ2-3
CASSLVRMRGVSTDTQYF
TGCGCCAGCAGCTTGGTTAGGATGAGGGGGGTTAGCACAGATACGCAGTATTTT
>.|TRBD1|TRBV5-6|TRBJ1-1
CASSLDRGETEAFF
TGTGCCAGCAGCTTGGACAGGGGGGAGACTGAAGCTTTCTTT
>.|.|TRBV7-2|TRBJ2-1
CASSPKTGNEQFF
TGTGCCAGCAGCCCTAAGACTGGAAATGAGCAGTTCTTC
>.|TRBD1|TRBV10-1|TRBJ2-7
CASSDDRENPYEQYF
TGCGCCAGCAGTGACGACAGGGAAAACCCCTACGAGCAGTACTTC
>.|.|TRBV14|TRBJ2-3
CASSQPSSSPTDTQYF
TGTGCCAGCAGCCAGCCCTCGTCTAGCCCCACAGATACGCAGTATTTT
>.|.|TRBV11-3|TRBJ2-3
CASSKGTSTDTQYF
TGTGCCAGCAGCAAAGGGACTAGCACAGATACGCAGTATTTT
>.|TRBD2|TRBV19|TRBJ2-1
CASSTPGGRAFNEQFF
TGTGCCAGTAGTACCCCGGGGGGGAGGGCCTTTAACGAGCAGTTCTTC
>.|.|TRBV5-1|TRBJ2-3
CASSLWGTGGTDTQYF
TGCGCCAGCAGCTTGTGGGGGACGGGCGGTACAGATACGCAGTATTTT
>.|.|TRBV21-1|TRBJ1-4
CASSIGGCFNEKLFF
TGTGCCAGCAGCATAGGGGGCTGTTTTAATGAAAAACTGTTTTTT
>.|TRBD1|TRBV28|TRBJ1-5
CAVGQVSNQPQHF
TGTGCCGTTGGACAGGTTAGCAATCAGCCCCAGCATTTT
>.|.|TRBV6-1|TRBJ2-5
CASSEARGEEYF
TGTGCCAGCAGTGAAGCGCGCGGGGAGGAGTACTTC
>.|TRBD1|TRBV6-1|TRBJ1-1
CASSAQRDRPMNTEAFF
TGTGCCAGCAGTGCGCAGCGGGACAGACCGATGAACACTGAAGCTTTCTTT
>once|TRBD1|TRBV28|TRBJ2-7
CASSLPRRTGGFSSYEQYF
TGTGCCAGCAGTTTGCCCCGGCGGACAGGGGGCTTCAGCTCCTACGAGCAGTACTTC
>.|TRBD2|TRBV27|TRBJ2-1
CASRPLIGLAERNEQFF
TGTGCCAGCAGACCTCTTATTGGACTAGCGGAGAGGAATGAGCAGTTCTTC
>.|TRBD1|TRBV5-1|TRBJ2-2
CASSQDTGTGWEELFF
TGCGCCAGCAGCCAAGATACCGGGACAGGGTGGGAGGAGCTGTTTTTT
>.|.|TRBV27|TRBJ1-2
CASSFYGTGSSTNYGYTF
TGTGCCAGCAGTTTTTACGGAACAGGGAGTTCCACTAACTATGGCTACACCTTC
>.|TRBD2|TRBV14|TRBJ2-7
CASSLLAGGYEQYF
TGTGCCAGCAGCCTCTTAGCGGGAGGCTACGAGCAGTACTTC
>.|TRBD1|TRBV19|TRBJ2-1
CASTGGTSYNEQFF
TGTGCCAGTACAGGGGGAACCTCCTACAATGAGCAGTTCTTC
>.|.|TRBV7-2|TRBJ2-3
CASSLEAVLSTDTQYF
TGTGCCAGCAGCTTAGAAGCGGTACTAAGCACAGATACGCAGTATTTT
>.|.|TRBV11-2|TRBJ2-7
CASSPPQLDSPYEQYF
TGTGCCAGCAGCCCCCCCCAATTAGACAGTCCCTACGAGCAGTACTTC
>.|TRBD2|TRBV5-5|TRBJ2-5
CASSSGLAGTQETQYF
TGTGCCAGCAGCTCGGGACTAGCGGGAACACAAGAGACCCAGTACTTC
>.|TRBD1|TRBV9|TRBJ2-4
CASSGGQGPHKNIQYF
TGTGCCAGCAGCGGGGGACAGGGTCCCCACAAAAACATTCAGTACTTC
>once|TRBD1|TRBV6-6|TRBJ1-5
CASRGRDSGRNQPQHF
TGTGCCAGCAGGGGCCGGGACAGCGGTCGTAATCAGCCCCAGCATTTT
>.|TRBD1|TRBV5-4|TRBJ2-2
CASSFVPGTGGYFGTGELFF
TGTGCCAGCAGCTTCGTCCCCGGGACAGGGGGCTATTTTGGGACCGGGGAGCTGTTTTTT
>.|TRBD2|TRBV14|TRBJ2-3
CASSQDLPSGDTDTQYF
TGTGCCAGCAGCCAAGATCTCCCAAGCGGGGACACAGATACGCAGTATTTT